These T cell receptor beta chains were read from a single sample in a study of read filtering for tumor transcriptome and immune sequencing. MiXCR, run by TCRdb on the reads, gives a single entry per CDR3 protein. Altogether 8,000 to 10,000 distinct CDR3 sequences are present, about 15% being singletons, with the ten largest covering approximately 26%. Sequences were obtained from a population of CD138-negative cells sorted from bone marrow. The receptors were gathered from a donor at least 40 years old with multiple myeloma. The CDR3 runs from the conserved cysteine through the conserved F or W. D genes are given only for firm matches. The listing skips clone size in some rows; elsewhere it reads once, few, many or a size class.

V gene	clone size	J gene	D gene	CDR3 DNA	CDR3 protein
TRBV6-5	NA	TRBJ2-1	NA	TGTGCCAGCAGGGAGGGGGCTGAGGTGGAGCAGTTCTTC	CASREGAEVEQFF
TRBV29-1	many	TRBJ2-7	TRBD1	TGCAGCGTTGGAGGGACAGGGTTCTCCTACGAGCAGTACTTC	CSVGGTGFSYEQYF
TRBV6-5	many	TRBJ1-3	NA	TGTGCCAGCAGTTACTCAGAGGGTGGCGGAAACACCATATATTTT	CASSYSEGGGNTIYF
TRBV4-3	medium-sized	TRBJ1-1	NA	TGCGCCAGCAGCCAAGGGAAAACGGGCACTGAAGCTTTCTTT	CASSQGKTGTEAFF
TRBV20-1	many	TRBJ2-7	TRBD1	TGCAGTGCTAGCGGGACAGGAAACTCCTACGAGCAGTACTTC	CSASGTGNSYEQYF
TRBV24-1	many	TRBJ2-2	NA	TGTGCCACCAGCGACGATGACAAGTTCCACACCGGGGAGCTGTTTTTT	CATSDDDKFHTGELFF
TRBV6-6	many	TRBJ1-2	NA	TGTGCCAGCAGTCCAGGACAGAACTATGGCTACACCTTC	CASSPGQNYGYTF
TRBV24-1	many	TRBJ1-1	NA	TGTGCCACCAGTGATGGGCGACGCGAGGCTTTCTTT	CATSDGRREAFF
TRBV13	many	TRBJ1-3	NA	TGTGCCAGCAGCTCCCGGGACTCTGGAAACACCATATATTTT	CASSSRDSGNTIYF
TRBV24-1	many	TRBJ2-3	NA	TGTGCCACCAGTGATCGGGGCACAGATACGCAGTATTTT	CATSDRGTDTQYF
TRBV30	medium-sized	TRBJ2-1	TRBD2	TGTGCCTCACGAGGCGGGAGCCCTACGTACAATGAGCAGTTCTTC	CASRGGSPTYNEQFF
TRBV7-2	NA	TRBJ2-3	TRBD2	TGTGCCAGCAGCCTAGCGGGTCTTTCGGGCACAGATACGCGGTATTTT	CASSLAGLSGTDTRYF
TRBV4-2	medium-sized	TRBJ2-1	NA	TGTGCCAGCAGCCAAACAGGGAGGGGGCTCACCTCCTACAATGAGCAGTTCTTC	CASSQTGRGLTSYNEQFF
TRBV7-2	many	TRBJ2-5	TRBD2	TGTGCCAGCAGCTTAAGGAGCGGGGGGTTGGGGACCCAGTACTTC	CASSLRSGGLGTQYF
TRBV7-8	many	TRBJ2-3	NA	TGTGCCAGCAGCCCAGGCTGGGCTCGAGGGACAGATACGCAGTATTTT	CASSPGWARGTDTQYF
TRBV7-2	many	TRBJ2-5	NA	TGTGCCAGCAGCTTATTCGGACAGAAAGAGACCCAGTACTTC	CASSLFGQKETQYF
TRBV7-2	NA	TRBJ2-1	NA	TGTGCCAGCAGCCAGGGGACCTCGTCCTACAATGAGCAGTTCTTC	CASSQGTSSYNEQFF
TRBV19	many	TRBJ2-5	TRBD1	TGTGCCAGTAGACAAGGACAGGGTGAGACCCAGTACTTC	CASRQGQGETQYF
TRBV15	medium-sized	TRBJ2-3	TRBD2	TGTGCCACCAGCAGACCTATCAGGTCAGCGGGGGGGACAGATACGCAGTATTTT	CATSRPIRSAGGTDTQYF
TRBV6-5	many	TRBJ2-1	NA	TGTGCCAGCAGTTACTCGAAGCCCCCAAGGTTCTTC	CASSYSKPPRFF
TRBV18	many	TRBJ2-2	NA	TGTGCCAGCTCACCGGGGACCTCGAACACCGGGGAGCTGTTTTTT	CASSPGTSNTGELFF
TRBV7-2	many	TRBJ2-7	TRBD2	TGTGCCAGCAGCCTATTCTTAGGAGCGGGGCCAACCTACGAGCAGTACTTC	CASSLFLGAGPTYEQYF
TRBV6-2/TRBV6-3	medium-sized	TRBJ1-1	TRBD1	TGTGCCAGCAGGCGCCCGGGACAGGCGCTTGAAGCTTTCTTT	CASRRPGQALEAFF
TRBV12-3/TRBV12-4	medium-sized	TRBJ2-2	TRBD2	TGTGCCAGCAGCTATAGCGGGGGAGCGAACACCGGGGAGCTGTTTTTT	CASSYSGGANTGELFF
TRBV6-6	NA	TRBJ2-1	TRBD2	TGTGCCAGCAGGAAAGATAGCGGGGAGGCCGGTGAGCAGTTCTTC	CASRKDSGEAGEQFF
TRBV13	NA	TRBJ2-1	TRBD2	TGTGCCGGCAGCTTAGCTAGCGGGGCTTACAATGGGCAGTTCTTC	CAGSLASGAYNGQFF
TRBV21-1	NA	TRBJ1-2	NA	TGTGCCAGCAGCAAAGAAGTAGGCACAGATAACTATGGCTACACCTTC	CASSKEVGTDNYGYTF
TRBV12-5	medium-sized	TRBJ2-5	NA	TGTGCTAGTGGTTTATGGACGCGCCAAGAGACCCAGTACTTC	CASGLWTRQETQYF
TRBV30	NA	TRBJ2-3	TRBD2	TGTGCCTGGAGAGTACGTAGCGGGATGGCAGATACGCAGTATTTT	CAWRVRSGMADTQYF
TRBV12-3/TRBV12-4	large	TRBJ2-1	TRBD1	TGTGCCAGCAGTTTAGCGCAGGGGGAATACAATGAGCAGTTCTTC	CASSLAQGEYNEQFF
TRBV6-5	many	TRBJ1-1	NA	TGTGCCAGCACCTCCAACGGGGGACACCCCGCTCTCTTT	CASTSNGGHPALF
TRBV27	many	TRBJ2-3	NA	TGTGCCAGCAGTTTATTAGTGAGCACAGATACGCAGTATTTT	CASSLLVSTDTQYF
TRBV29-1	many	TRBJ2-2	NA	TGCAGCGTTGAAGAAATAGGGGGTTCGAACACCGGGGAGCTGTTTTTT	CSVEEIGGSNTGELFF
TRBV3-1	many	TRBJ2-1	NA	TGTGCCAGCAGCCGTTGGACAGACACCTACAATGAGCAGTTCTTC	CASSRWTDTYNEQFF